These 30 T cell receptor beta chains were sequenced from one sample in a study of blood T cell repertoires in COVID-19. Measured with immunoSEQ multiplex PCR; TCRdb has only the in-frame clones, and not every one. Of around 150,000 clones detected, over 60% appear once; the ten largest clones hold roughly 10%. Material for sequencing was peripheral blood. The receptors here all came from a woman aged 45-65 years with active or convalescent COVID-19.

Worth noting for this clone: At the DNA level, this CDR3 is encoded by other sequences in the same sample as well. The rearrangement links TRBV30 to TRBJ2-2; no definite D call. Trimming took 4 bases from V and 1 from J, leaving 4 bases between them. The CDR3 totals 12 residues. CDR1 and CDR2 (germline): GTSNPN, SVGIG (reference sequence). CDR3: CAWTGNTGELFF. In DNA form, the CDR3 reads TGTGCCTGGACAGGGAACACCGGGGAGCTGTTTTTT.

This chain links TRBV5-1 with TRBJ2-3; 8 bases align to TRBD2. Germline assignment: CDR1 SGHRS and CDR2 YFSETQ. CDR3 size: 15 residues. V gave up 2 bases and J gave up 2 bases; unmatched junction bases: 4. In DNA form, the CDR3 reads TGCGCCAGCAGCTTCGGCGGGGGGCCCACAGATACGCAGTATTTT. Protein sequence: CASSFGGGPTDTQYF.

The CDR3 region has the DNA TGTGCCAGCAGCTTAACTAGCGGCATTAGCACAGATACGCAGTATTTT. Translated: CASSLTSGISTDTQYF. The chain recombines TRBV7-3 with TRBJ2-3; the D gene is possibly TRBD2 (6 bases). Trimming left V 0 bases short and J 0 bases short, with 10 bases between. The CDR3 sequence is 16 residues long. Germline CDR1 SGHTA, CDR2 FQGTGA.

The chain couples TRBV6-6 to TRBJ2-1; 13 bases are shared with TRBD2. Germline CDR1 MNHNY, CDR2 SVGAGI (reference sequence). The CDR3 is made up of 16 amino acids. The ends lost 2 bases at V and 7 bases at J; junction bases unmatched: 5. For the CDR3, the DNA is TGTGCCAGCAGTTACATCACTAGCGGGGGGGCTAATGAGCAGTTCTTC. Residues: CASSYITSGGANEQFF.

This clone was observed a few times. V gene TRBV28 combines with J gene TRBJ1-2; no clear D gene. The CDR3 covers 16 residues. CDR1 and CDR2 from the germline V gene are MDHEN and SYDVKM. V was cut by 4 bases and J by 0 bases, with 15 bases left in between. The CDR3 sequence: CASSSPQGRANYGYTF. CDR3 nucleotides: TGTGCCAGCAGTTCGCCCCAAGGGAGAGCTAACTATGGCTACACCTTC.

Only a few counts were recorded for this clone. V and J are TRBV2 and TRBJ2-3; TRBD2 aligns across 9 bases. The CDR3 has 15 amino acids. The germline CDR1 and CDR2 sequences are SNHLY and FYNNEI. V was clipped by 6 bases and J by 4 bases; unmatched bases: 8. Here the CDR3 reads CASRVIAGASDTQYF. CDR3 DNA sequence: TGTGCCAGCAGGGTGATAGCGGGAGCATCAGATACGCAGTATTTT.

V and J are TRBV7-2 and TRBJ2-5, with TRBD2 matching 11 bases. Trimming at V came to 2 bases and at J to 5 bases, leaving 4 bases not matched to a gene. The germline CDR1 and CDR2 sequences are SGHTA and FQGNSA. The CDR3 is 15 residues long. The CDR3 sequence is CASSLNSGRGETQYF. The DNA for the CDR3 is TGTGCCAGCAGCTTAAATAGCGGGAGGGGCGAGACCCAGTACTTC.

V gene TRBV2 combines with J gene TRBJ1-1; 7 bases align to TRBD1. Trimming took 8 bases from V and 1 from J; bases not matched to a gene: 7. Germline V gene data show CDR1 as SNHLY and CDR2 as FYNNEI. The CDR3 runs 14 residues. The CDR3 coding sequence is TGTGCCAGCGGGGGCCAGGGGGGGAACACTGAAGCTTTCTTT. It translates to CASGGQGGNTEAFF.

The chain has TRBV5-1 and TRBJ1-4; 7 positions agree with TRBD1. The CDR3 is 15 amino acids. Looked up from germline, CDR1 is SGHRS and CDR2 is YFSETQ. The ends lost 1 base at V and 2 bases at J; junction bases unmatched: 2. The CDR3 reads CASSLSTGTNEKLFF. In DNA, the CDR3 is TGCGCCAGCAGCTTGTCGACAGGGACTAATGAAAAACTGTTTTTT.

This chain connects TRBV6-5 to TRBJ2-4, with D possibly TRBD2 on 5 matching bases. Per germline, CDR1 MNHEY and CDR2 SVGAGI. Trimming pared 6 bases from V and 6 bases from J, leaving 12 bases between. This CDR3 contains 13 residues. The DNA for the CDR3 is TGTGCCAGCAGGCTAGCATATGGAAACATTCAGTACTTC. Amino acids: CASRLAYGNIQYF.

The gene calls are TRBV6-5 and TRBJ1-2, with 7 bases aligning to TRBD1. V trimming: 6 bases; J trimming: 4 bases; junction bases outside the gene matches: 5. CDR1 is MNHEY, CDR2 SVGAGI, per germline. This CDR3 contains 13 residues. The CDR3 DNA reads TGTGCCAGCAGGAGGGCAGGGGGCTATGGCTACACCTTC. It yields the protein CASRRAGGYGYTF.

The rearrangement uses TRBV5-4 and TRBJ1-4, with D possibly matching TRBD1 (5 bases). The CDR3 runs 16 residues. V lost 6 bases and J 0 bases, leaving 15 bases between the germline ends. Germline CDR1 and CDR2: SGHNT and YYREEE (reference sequence). As DNA, the CDR3 is TGTGCCAGCACCCTCGGAACAGGCGCAACTAATGAAAAACTGTTTTTT. This encodes CASTLGTGATNEKLFF.

V is TRBV6-5 and J is TRBJ1-1; 10 bases agree with TRBD1. CDR1 is MNHEY, CDR2 SVGAGI, per germline. V trimming: 7 bases; J trimming: 4 bases; junction bases outside the gene matches: 6. This CDR3 is 14 amino acids long. In DNA, the CDR3 is TGTGCCAGCATCCCGGGACAGGGGAGCACTGAAGCTTTCTTT. It specifies CASIPGQGSTEAFF.

The rearrangement joins TRBV6-5 to TRBJ1-1; D uncertain. V was shortened by 10 bases and J by 5 bases, with 11 bases between the two germline ends. The CDR3 contains 11 residues. Germline assignment: CDR1 MNHEY and CDR2 SVGAGI. The CDR3: CAIRRGTEAFF. The CDR3 DNA reads as TGTGCCATCCGCCGGGGAACTGAAGCTTTCTTT.

The chain links TRBV19 to TRBJ2-4; D not certain. Trimming left V 0 bases short and J 7 bases short, with 10 bases between. Germline CDR1 reads LNHDA; CDR2 reads SQIVND (reference sequence). The length of the CDR3 is 14 residues. Here the CDR3 reads CASSIDHSGNIQYF. The DNA for the CDR3 is TGTGCCAGTAGTATAGATCACAGTGGGAACATTCAGTACTTC.

This rearrangement joins TRBV7-9 to TRBJ1-1; D remains unclear. V was trimmed by 1 base and J by 4 bases, leaving 7 bases between them. Per germline, CDR1 SEHNR and CDR2 FQNEAQ (reference sequence). This CDR3 is built from 13 residues. The CDR3 coding sequence is TGTGCCAGCAGCTTAGATTGGGCCACTGAAGCTTTCTTT. This translates into CASSLDWATEAFF.

The chain carries TRBV30 and TRBJ1-2; D is perhaps TRBD1 (6 bases). Germline V gene lookup returns CDR1 GTSNPN and CDR2 SVGIG (reference sequence). The CDR3 has 14 residues. V lost 1 base and J 5 bases, leaving 14 bases between the germline ends. CDR3 bases: TGTGCCTGGAGTGGCGGGGGGCTGGAGTATGGCTACACCTTC. Residues: CAWSGGGLEYGYTF.

The sample holds a few counts of this clone. The chain is built from TRBV19 and TRBJ2-1; 7 bases are a match to TRBD1. CDR1 is LNHDA and CDR2 is SQIVND in the germline V gene (reference sequence). This CDR3 has 15 residues. Trimming removed 5 bases from V and 3 bases from J; junction bases left unmatched: 7. The CDR3 DNA follows: TGTGCCAGTAGTCCCACAGGGGTTTTCTACAATGAGCAGTTCTTC. Translation gives CASSPTGVFYNEQFF.

This chain links TRBV9 with TRBJ1-6; D remains ambiguous. The germline V and J ends were trimmed by 0 bases and 0 bases, with 7 bases remaining between them. Germline CDR1 and CDR2: SGDLS and YYNGEE. This CDR3 region has 16 residues. CDR3 DNA sequence: TGTGCCAGCAGCGTAGATCCCTACTCCTATAATTCACCCCTCCACTTT. Translated, it gives CASSVDPYSYNSPLHF. The variable domain in full, with the rest retrieved from reference TRBV9 and TRBJ1-6, is DSGVTQTPKHLITATGQRVTLRCSPRSGDLSVYWYQQSLDQGLQFLIQYYNGEERAKGNILERFSAQQFPDLHSELNLSSLELGDSALYFCASSVDPYSYNSPLHFGNGTRLTVT.

This clone has a handful of counts. This sequence joins TRBV7-3 and TRBJ1-1; 9 bases agree with TRBD1. CDR1 is SGHTA, CDR2 FQGTGA, per germline. J lost 8 bases, V lost 2 bases, and 3 bases had no gene match. CDR3 size: 13 residues. CDR3 nucleotide sequence: TGTGCCAGCAGCTTAGGGACAGGGAGAGAAGCTTTCTTT. Translated: CASSLGTGREAFF. Supplemented by reference TRBV7-3 and TRBJ1-1, the full variable domain reads GAGVSQTPSNKVTEKGKYVELRCDPISGHTALYWYRQSLGQGPEFLIYFQGTGAADDSGLPNDRFFAVRPEGSVSTLKIQRTERGDSAVYLCASSLGTGREAFFGQGTRLTVV.

The chain couples TRBV3-1 (or the pseudogene TRBV3-2) to TRBJ1-1; maybe TRBD1 (6 bases). CDR1 and CDR2 (germline): LGHDT, YNNKEL (reference sequence). Trimming stripped 4 bases from V and 10 bases from J, with 16 bases between. This CDR3 contains 13 residues. DNA of the CDR3: TGTGCCAGCAGCCTCGGGAGGGGGTTTGTAGCTTTCTTT. Protein product: CASSLGRGFVAFF.

This clone has just a few counts. The identical CDR3 is also encoded by other nucleotide sequences in the sample. This sequence joins TRBV7-6 and TRBJ1-1; 8 bases fit TRBD1. V trimming: 3 bases; J trimming: 4 bases; junction bases outside the gene matches: 4. The CDR3 has 14 amino acids. Germline V CDR1 and CDR2: SGHVS, FNYEAQ. The CDR3 here is CASSLGQAGTEAFF. The CDR3 nucleotides read TGTGCCAGCAGCTTGGGACAGGCGGGCACTGAAGCTTTCTTT.

This clone was seen just once. This sequence joins TRBV11-2 and TRBJ2-3; 9 bases map to TRBD2. Germline V gene sequence: CDR1 SGHAT, CDR2 FQNNGV. J gave up 4 bases and V 8 bases, and 7 bases lay outside the gene matches. The CDR3 is 14 amino acids. CDR3 sequence: CASAAGGRSDTQYF. The CDR3 DNA follows: TGTGCCAGCGCGGCGGGGGGGCGATCAGATACGCAGTATTTT.

The chain recombines TRBV10-3 with TRBJ2-2; tentatively, D is TRBD1 (6 bases). Trimming shortened V by 6 bases and J by 1 base, and 15 bases separated the two germline ends. Germline V gives CDR1 ENHRY, CDR2 SYGVKD. The CDR3 extends over 16 amino acids. CDR3 DNA: TGTGCCATCAGGCAGGGGAGCGAAAGGAACACCGGGGAGCTGTTTTTT. It translates to CAIRQGSERNTGELFF.

The chain employs TRBV5-1 and TRBJ2-3; TRBD2 matches 9 bases. CDR1 SGHRS and CDR2 YFSETQ come from the germline V gene. CDR3 length equals 16 residues. Trimming at V came to 2 bases and at J to 0 bases, leaving 4 bases not matched to a gene. CDR3 in amino acids: CASSFSLAGSTDTQYF. The DNA for the CDR3 is TGCGCCAGCAGCTTTAGTCTAGCGGGGAGCACAGATACGCAGTATTTT.

The J gene is TRBJ2-3, the V gene TRBV3-1 (or the pseudogene TRBV3-2); TRBD1 matches at 7 bases. Germline V CDR1 and CDR2: LGHDT, YNNKEL (reference sequence). The CDR3 runs to 17 residues. Trimming at V came to 4 bases and at J to 6 bases, leaving 16 bases not matched to a gene. The CDR3 region is CASSPTPGQLGRDTQYF. The DNA of the CDR3 is TGTGCCAGCAGCCCCACCCCGGGACAGCTGGGCAGGGATACGCAGTATTTT.

V and J are TRBV5-1 and TRBJ2-3; 9 nucleotides line up with TRBD2. CDR1 is SGHRS and CDR2 is YFSETQ in the germline V gene. The CDR3 is 16 residues long. V dropped 4 bases and J dropped 2; count of bases not matched to a gene: 8. The CDR3 reads CASSPTVAGDTDTQYF. The DNA for the CDR3 is TGCGCCAGCAGCCCCACGGTAGCGGGGGACACAGATACGCAGTATTTT.

The J gene is TRBJ1-2, the V gene TRBV7-9; D might be TRBD1 (6 bases). Per germline, CDR1 SEHNR and CDR2 FQNEAQ (reference sequence). This CDR3 spans 13 amino acids. V gave up 3 bases and J gave up 5 bases, with 10 bases separating them. DNA for the CDR3: TGTGCCAGCAGCTTCTTCCAGGGGTATGGCTACACCTTC. The encoded protein is CASSFFQGYGYTF.

The J gene is TRBJ1-2, the V gene TRBV5-4; 11 nucleotides match TRBD1. The CDR3 runs to 13 residues. Germline CDR1 reads SGHNT; CDR2 reads YYREEE (reference sequence). The V and J ends lost 3 bases and 8 bases, in that order; junction bases with no gene match: 3. The DNA of the CDR3 is TGTGCCAGCAGCTGGGACAGGGGGGACGGCTACACCTTC. It encodes CASSWDRGDGYTF.

The CDR3 DNA follows: TGTGCCAGCAGCTCCCGATCCCAGGGCGATACGCAGTATTTT. Amino acids: CASSSRSQGDTQYF. The chain combines TRBV11-3 with TRBJ2-3; tentative D call: TRBD1 (5 bases). Per the germline V gene, CDR1 is SGHNT and CDR2 is YENEEA. CDR3 length: 14 residues. Trimming left V 4 bases short and J 6 bases short, with 14 bases between.